These 21 T cell receptor beta chains were sequenced from one sample in a study of shared clonotypes between healthy human individuals. Using immunoSEQ multiplex PCR, the repertoire was profiled, and TCRdb retains in-frame clones only, with some absent. The sample lists a few million clones, more than 85% occurring once. Sequenced: naive CD4+ T cells from PBMCs. Subset noted: CD45RA+ positively selected. Receptor source: a man aged 18 to 35 in good health. Some clones in this sample may be carry-over from other donors' samples.

V and J are TRBV5-1 and TRBJ1-4, with 9 nucleotides matching TRBD1. The length of the CDR3 is 16 residues. V shed 0 bases, J shed 4 bases, and the junction held 4 bases outside the gene matches. The germline V gene encodes CDR1 SGHRS and CDR2 YFSETQ. CDR3 DNA: TGCGCCAGCAGCTTGGGCCCGACAGGGGGTAATGAAAAACTGTTTTTT. This gives the protein CASSLGPTGGNEKLFF. Based on the CDR3 plus reference TRBV5-1 and TRBJ1-4, the full variable domain is KAGVTQTPRYLIKTRGQQVTLSCSPISGHRSVSWYQQTPGQGLQFLFEYFSETQRNKGNFPGRFSGRQFSNSRSEMNVSTLELGDSALYLCASSLGPTGGNEKLFFGSGTQLSVL.

The chain has TRBV9 and TRBJ2-1, with D tentatively TRBD1 (5 bases). V dropped 0 bases and J dropped 3 bases, with 13 bases sitting between them. CDR1 SGDLS and CDR2 YYNGEE come from the germline V gene. The CDR3 runs to 16 residues. CDR3 in DNA: TGTGCCAGCAGCGTAGCCGGCGGAAGGGGCTACAATGAGCAGTTCTTC. Translated: CASSVAGGRGYNEQFF.

The chain uses TRBV7-9 and TRBJ1-4; no firm D call. The CDR3 consists of 15 residues. V lost 5 bases, J lost 4 bases, and 14 bases lay in between. The germline gives CDR1 SEHNR, CDR2 FQNEAQ (reference sequence). CDR3 sequence: CASSPVKIDNEKLFF. CDR3 nucleotides: TGTGCCAGCAGCCCAGTTAAGATCGATAATGAAAAACTGTTTTTT.

V usage is TRBV7-9 and J usage is TRBJ2-7, with D uncertain. Trimming took 1 base from V and 2 from J, leaving 21 bases between them. The germline V gene encodes CDR1 SEHNR and CDR2 FQNEAQ (reference sequence). This CDR3 is 18 amino acids long. CDR3 residues: CASSLGIGTRVSTYEQYF. In DNA, the CDR3 is TGTGCCAGCAGCTTAGGGATCGGAACCCGGGTCTCTACCTACGAGCAGTACTTC.

This chain links TRBV29-1 with TRBJ1-1; D gene uncertain. The CDR3 is 13 residues long. Germline V gene data show CDR1 as SQVTM and CDR2 as ANQGSEA. V was clipped by 4 bases and J by 2 bases, with 11 bases between them. The CDR3 DNA is TGCAGCGTTGCCCGGGGTGGTAACACTGAAGCTTTCTTT. Translating it yields CSVARGGNTEAFF.

This clone was seen only once. The chain uses TRBV29-1 and TRBJ2-7; possibly TRBD1 for D (5 bases). The V gene's germline CDR1 is SQVTM and CDR2 ANQGSEA. Trimming removed 6 bases at V and 0 bases at J, with 12 bases between. This CDR3 spans 13 amino acids. The CDR3 loop is CSVGGASSYEQYF. CDR3 in DNA: TGCAGCGTCGGTGGGGCTAGCTCCTACGAGCAGTACTTC.

The chain has TRBV9 and TRBJ2-1, with D unresolved. The germline V gene encodes CDR1 SGDLS and CDR2 YYNGEE. The CDR3 is made up of 12 amino acids. V gave up 3 bases and J gave up 7 bases, with 8 bases separating them. CDR3 DNA sequence: TGTGCCAGCAGCGCGGTTACGAATGAGCAGTTCTTC. It encodes CASSAVTNEQFF.

The chain couples TRBV11-2 to TRBJ2-5, with 8 bases matching TRBD1. CDR3 size: 15 residues. From germline, CDR1 is SGHAT and CDR2 FQNNGV. The ends lost 1 base at V and 5 bases at J; junction bases unmatched: 6. The CDR3 reads CASSLGQGRVETQYF. The DNA of the CDR3 is TGTGCCAGCAGCTTAGGACAGGGGCGCGTCGAGACCCAGTACTTC. The full variable domain, in which reference TRBV11-2 and TRBJ2-5 provide the parts outside the CDR3, is EAGVAQSPRYKIIEKRQSVAFWCNPISGHATLYWYQQILGQGPKLLIQFQNNGVVDDSQLPKDRFSAERLKGVDSTLKIQPAKLEDSAVYLCASSLGQGRVETQYFGPGTRLLVL.

The chain recombines TRBV10-3 with TRBJ1-1; D is possibly TRBD1 (6 bases). CDR1 is ENHRY, CDR2 SYGVKD, per germline. Trimming shortened V by 3 bases and J by 0 bases, and 11 bases separated the two germline ends. The CDR3 spans 15 residues. For the CDR3, the DNA is TGTGCCATCAGTGATCGGACAGTAATGAACACTGAAGCTTTCTTT. The encoded protein is CAISDRTVMNTEAFF.

The CDR3 DNA reads TGTGCCAGCTCGCCGCCCTCGACTAGAGATAGGGAGACCCAGTACTTC. As protein: CASSPPSTRDRETQYF. This sequence joins TRBV18 and TRBJ2-5; weak D call: TRBD2 (6 bases). V lost 6 bases and J 5 bases, leaving 22 bases between the germline ends. This CDR3 region has 16 residues. Per the germline V gene, CDR1 is KGHSH and CDR2 is LQKENI.

The table lists this clone with a count of one. V gene TRBV28 combines with J gene TRBJ1-2; TRBD1 agrees at 8 bases. Germline CDR1 reads MDHEN; CDR2 reads SYDVKM. Unmatched junction bases numbered 8, after V lost 6 bases and J lost 5 bases. The CDR3 spans 14 residues. The CDR3 sequence is CASSISQGAYGYTF. CDR3 DNA sequence: TGTGCCAGCAGCATCTCCCAGGGGGCGTATGGCTACACCTTC.

J is TRBJ2-2 and V is TRBV5-1; either TRBD1 or TRBD2 may fit D (5 bases each). This CDR3 is 14 amino acids long. V lost 2 bases, J lost 6 bases, and 11 bases lay in between. Germline assignment: CDR1 SGHRS and CDR2 YFSETQ. The CDR3 region has the DNA TGCGCCAGCAGCTTTACAGGACTTCCCGGGGAGCTGTTTTTT. It specifies CASSFTGLPGELFF.

V is TRBV29-1 and J is TRBJ1-1, with D perhaps TRBD1 (5 bases). Deletions cut 4 bases from V and 6 bases from J, with 9 bases between. Germline CDR1 reads SQVTM; CDR2 reads ANQGSEA. CDR3 length: 11 amino acids. The CDR3 nucleotides are TGCAGCGTTGGAGGGGTGGCTGAAGCTTTCTTT. It yields the protein CSVGGVAEAFF. The entire variable domain, with the rest obtained from reference TRBV29-1 and TRBJ1-1, is as follows: SAVISQKPSRDICQRGTSLTIQCQVDSQVTMMFWYRQQPGQSLTLIATANQGSEATYESGFVIDKFPISRPNLTFSTLTVSNMSPEDSSIYLCSVGGVAEAFFGQGTRLTVV.

The rearrangement joins TRBV19 to TRBJ2-7, with TRBD1 matching 9 bases. Germline values: CDR1 LNHDA, CDR2 SQIVND (reference sequence). This CDR3 has 18 amino acids. V trimming: 6 bases; J trimming: 9 bases; junction bases outside the gene matches: 24. The CDR3 region has the DNA TGTGCCAGTAGGCCCATAGGGACAGGGAAATTTGCAGCGGTAGGGCAGTACTTC. It codes for CASRPIGTGKFAAVGQYF. Based on the CDR3 plus reference TRBV19 and TRBJ2-7, the full variable domain is DGGITQSPKYLFRKEGQNVTLSCEQNLNHDAMYWYRQDPGQGLRLIYYSQIVNDFQKGDIAEGYSVSREKKESFPLTVTSAQKNPTAFYLCASRPIGTGKFAAVGQYFGPGTRLTVT.

The V gene is TRBV28, the J gene TRBJ1-2; 9 nucleotides agree with TRBD1. The CDR3 consists of 16 residues. CDR1 MDHEN and CDR2 SYDVKM come from the germline V gene. The trim removed 5 bases at V and 3 bases at J, leaving 10 bases unmatched. The DNA for the CDR3 is TGTGCCAGCAGTCACGACAGGGGGTTTGGGCACTATGGCTACACCTTC. It is translated as CASSHDRGFGHYGYTF.

Remarks on this clone: Other DNA variants within this sample encode the same CDR3. The chain links TRBV27 to TRBJ2-7; D not resolved. The germline V gene has CDR1 MNHEY and CDR2 SMNVEV (reference sequence). The CDR3 has 11 amino acids. The V gene lost 5 bases and the J gene lost 4 bases, with 6 bases spanning the gap. The CDR3: CASSLRYEQYF. CDR3 sequence (DNA): TGTGCCAGCAGTCTGAGATACGAGCAGTACTTC.

V and J are TRBV7-2 and TRBJ2-7; 10 nucleotides agree with TRBD2. The trim removed 6 bases at V and 2 bases at J, leaving 4 bases unmatched. Per germline, CDR1 SGHTA and CDR2 FQGNSA. CDR3 length: 14 residues. CDR3 bases: TGTGCCAGCAGGCGGACTAGCGGAGCCTACGAGCAGTACTTC. This sequence encodes CASRRTSGAYEQYF.

The genes are TRBV18 and TRBJ2-1; D unresolved. Trimming took off 3 bases at V and 7 bases at J, with 16 bases between the two ends. From germline, CDR1 is KGHSH and CDR2 LQKENI. The CDR3 is 15 residues long. CDR3 protein: CASSPPSSPRNEQFF. In DNA, the CDR3 is TGTGCCAGCTCACCCCCCTCCTCCCCGAGGAATGAGCAGTTCTTC.

This clone was detected once. The CDR3 here is CASSEPGDSDYSYEQYF. The DNA of the CDR3 is TGCGCCAGCAGTGAGCCGGGAGACAGCGACTACTCCTACGAGCAGTACTTC. The chain carries TRBV10-1 and TRBJ2-7; D may be TRBD2 (6 bases). Per germline, CDR1 WNHNN and CDR2 SYGVQD (reference sequence). With 2 bases removed from V and 0 bases from J, the gap between germline ends came to 17 bases. The CDR3 consists of 17 residues.

The V call is TRBV7-2, the J call TRBJ2-7; a possible D gene is TRBD2 (6 bases). Germline assignment: CDR1 SGHTA and CDR2 FQGNSA. Trimming removed 4 bases at V and 6 bases at J, with 16 bases between. The CDR3 contains 14 residues. The chain's CDR3 is CASSSGTHFSEQYF. CDR3 sequence (DNA): TGTGCCAGCAGCTCCGGGACTCACTTCTCCGAGCAGTACTTC.

This chain connects TRBV5-1 to TRBJ2-1, with 8 bases matching TRBD1. The CDR3 length is 14 residues. The J segment lost 5 bases and the V segment lost 4 bases, leaving 5 bases of the junction unmatched. Looked up from germline, CDR1 is SGHRS and CDR2 is YFSETQ. Written as DNA, the CDR3 is TGCGCCAGCAGCGGACAGGGTAGGGACAATGAGCAGTTCTTC. This sequence encodes CASSGQGRDNEQFF.